The 23 T cell receptor beta chains given below trace back to one sample, sequenced in a study of blood T cells in healthy people across ages. The authors ran a second PCR of about 6 to 12 cycles using a sample-barcoded 5' primer and a J-beta primer mix. TCRdb called the 5' RACE reads again in MiXCR, with one record for every CDR3 protein. The table shows 600,000 to 650,000 distinct CDR3 sequences, with roughly 53% occurring only once. Sample: blood. The origin of the receptors is a man in his sixties in good health.

This rearrangement joins TRBV5-1 to TRBJ2-6; 7 positions agree with TRBD1. This CDR3 comprises 16 residues. CDR1 and CDR2 from the germline V gene are SGHRS and YFSETQ. With 6 bases clipped from V and 2 bases from J, the junction kept 8 bases outside the gene matches. The CDR3 bases are TGCGCCAGCATCGACAGGGATGGGCCTGGGGCCAACGTCCTGACTTTC. The encoded protein is CASIDRDGPGANVLTF. The full variable domain, with the rest looked up from reference TRBV5-1 and TRBJ2-6, is KAGVTQTPRYLIKTRGQQVTLSCSPISGHRSVSWYQQTPGQGLQFLFEYFSETQRNKGNFPGRFSGRQFSNSRSEMNVSTLELGDSALYLCASIDRDGPGANVLTFGAGSRLTVL.

This clonotype was recorded once. The chain employs TRBV10-3 and TRBJ2-7; D unresolved. V lost 8 bases, J lost 1 base, and 18 bases lay in between. This CDR3 region has 15 residues. Germline CDR1 reads ENHRY; CDR2 reads SYGVKD. The CDR3 loop is CAIGRAAAGSYEQYF. The CDR3 DNA sequence: TGTGCCATCGGCCGCGCGGCGGCCGGGTCCTACGAGCAGTACTTC.

This clonotype has only one observation. In DNA, the CDR3 is TGTGCCAGCAGTCCCGGTAGCGGGGAGGCAGTTGACGAGCAGTACTTC. The encoded protein is CASSPGSGEAVDEQYF. This chain connects TRBV28 to TRBJ2-5; 8 bases align to TRBD2. The J call is doubtful: the DNA matches TRBJ2-7 better. The CDR3 covers 16 residues. The germline V gene has CDR1 MDHEN and CDR2 SYDVKM.

The chain employs TRBV5-1 and TRBJ2-5; no definite D call. CDR1 is SGHRS, CDR2 YFSETQ, per germline. The CDR3 sequence is 14 residues long. V was trimmed by 0 bases and J by 2 bases, leaving 8 bases between them. CDR3: CASSLAFSQETQYF. DNA of the CDR3: TGCGCCAGCAGCTTGGCCTTTTCACAAGAGACCCAGTACTTC.

The chain has TRBV10-3 and TRBJ2-3; the D gene is possibly TRBD2 (6 bases). The CDR3 is made up of 16 amino acids. The germline CDR1 and CDR2 sequences are ENHRY and SYGVKD. V gave up 2 bases and J gave up 0 bases, with 12 bases separating them. The CDR3 region is CAISEPEGLSTDTQYF. The CDR3 DNA is TGTGCCATCAGTGAGCCCGAGGGACTGAGCACAGATACGCAGTATTTT.

As regards this clonotype: The junction does not match germline at one end; this may be a read error. V usage is TRBV4-1 and J usage is TRBJ2-1; 8 bases match TRBD2. The CDR3 loop spans 15 amino acids. From germline, CDR1 is MGHRA and CDR2 YSYEKL. The chain's CDR3 is CASIQGSGDYNDQFF. CDR3 coding DNA: TGCGCCAGCATCCAAGGTAGCGGGGACTACAATGATCAGTTCTTC.

The chain couples TRBV4-1 to TRBJ2-5; the D gene is possibly TRBD1 (5 bases). Per the germline V gene, CDR1 is MGHRA and CDR2 is YSYEKL. The CDR3 contains 16 residues. V lost 0 bases and J lost 1, with 12 bases in between. The chain's CDR3 is CASSQDRQLSQETQYF. CDR3 nucleotides: TGCGCCAGCAGCCAAGATAGACAGCTAAGCCAAGAGACCCAGTACTTC.

This clonotype appeared many times. The chain couples TRBV6-2 or TRBV6-3 to TRBJ2-1; the D gene could be TRBD1 or TRBD2 (5 bases each). CDR1 and CDR2 from the germline V gene are MNHEY and SVGEGT. V shed 8 bases and J shed 0 bases, with 29 bases lying between them. The CDR3 covers 20 residues. The CDR3 loop reads CASLGRAPGRSLLSYNEQFF. The CDR3 region has the DNA TGTGCCAGCCTAGGCAGGGCTCCGGGACGAAGCCTCCTCTCCTACAATGAGCAGTTCTTC.

The chain recombines TRBV7-2 with TRBJ1-2; the D is unclear. Germline CDR1 is SGHTA and CDR2 is FQGNSA. Trimming removed 1 base from V and 7 bases from J, with 13 bases in between. The CDR3 loop spans 14 amino acids. The CDR3 nucleotides read TGTGCCAGCAGCTTAGATGTAACCCGTGCTGGCTACACCTTC. Its protein is CASSLDVTRAGYTF.

The V and J genes are TRBV19 and TRBJ1-2; D remains unclear. V lost 3 bases and J 2 bases, leaving 7 bases between the germline ends. The CDR3 consists of 13 residues. Germline V gene lookup returns CDR1 LNHDA and CDR2 SQIVND (reference sequence). DNA for the CDR3: TGTGCCAGTAGTATCGACATGAACTATGGCTACACCTTC. Amino acid sequence: CASSIDMNYGYTF. Using reference TRBV19 and TRBJ1-2 for the parts outside the CDR3, the full variable domain is DGGITQSPKYLFRKEGQNVTLSCEQNLNHDAMYWYRQDPGQGLRLIYYSQIVNDFQKGDIAEGYSVSREKKESFPLTVTSAQKNPTAFYLCASSIDMNYGYTFGSGTRLTVV.

V is TRBV7-2 and J is TRBJ1-1, with D unclear. CDR3 length: 14 amino acids. Germline V gives CDR1 SGHTA, CDR2 FQGNSA. The V end lost 4 bases, the J end lost 0 bases, and 9 bases lay between the germline ends. The CDR3 DNA reads TGTACCAGCAGCTCAAGCGTCATGAACACTGAAGCTTTCTTT. Translated: CTSSSSVMNTEAFF.

J is TRBJ2-5 and V is TRBV6-5, with D unresolved. The V and J ends lost 0 bases and 2 bases respectively, with 7 bases between them. This CDR3 comprises 14 residues. The germline V gene encodes CDR1 MNHEY and CDR2 SVGAGI. CDR3 amino acids: CASSYSSSQETQYF. The CDR3 region has the DNA TGTGCCAGCAGTTACTCTTCCAGTCAAGAGACCCAGTACTTC.

J is TRBJ1-1 and V is TRBV5-1; D ambiguous. Germline V gives CDR1 SGHRS, CDR2 YFSETQ. V lost 3 bases and J 0 bases, leaving 15 bases between the germline ends. The CDR3 covers 16 residues. Written as DNA, the CDR3 is TGCGCCAGCAGCTCCTCACCCACCGGGGTGAACACTGAAGCTTTCTTT. Its translation: CASSSSPTGVNTEAFF. The full variable domain, with the rest looked up from reference TRBV5-1 and TRBJ1-1, is KAGVTQTPRYLIKTRGQQVTLSCSPISGHRSVSWYQQTPGQGLQFLFEYFSETQRNKGNFPGRFSGRQFSNSRSEMNVSTLELGDSALYLCASSSSPTGVNTEAFFGQGTRLTVV.

In its sample, this clonotype was seen a few times. V and J are TRBV6-5 and TRBJ2-7; D possibly corresponds to TRBD2 (5 bases). V dropped 0 bases and J dropped 2 bases, with 14 bases sitting between them. Germline values: CDR1 MNHEY, CDR2 SVGAGI. The CDR3 spans 16 residues. The CDR3 loop is CASSYSLQVGAYEQYF. In DNA form, the CDR3 reads TGTGCCAGCAGTTACTCGCTCCAGGTGGGAGCCTACGAGCAGTACTTC.

There are a few counts of this clonotype. This chain joins TRBV3-1 and TRBJ2-1; the D call may be TRBD1 or TRBD2 (6 bases each). The V end lost 4 bases, the J end lost 0 bases, and 10 bases lay between the germline ends. This CDR3 contains 15 residues. Germline V gene data show CDR1 as LGHDT and CDR2 as YNNKEL (reference sequence). The CDR3 sequence is CASSPGASSYNEQFF. The CDR3 nucleotides are TGTGCCAGCAGCCCGGGGGCTAGCTCCTACAATGAGCAGTTCTTC.

The chain is built from TRBV20-1 and TRBJ2-4, with 7 bases lining up with TRBD1. The junction had 4 bases not matched to a gene; V was cut back by 1 base and J by 1 base. Germline assignment: CDR1 DFQATT and CDR2 SNEGSKA (reference sequence). The CDR3 totals 15 residues. CDR3 amino acids: CSARGDRAAKNIQYF. In DNA, the CDR3 is TGCAGTGCTAGAGGAGACAGGGCGGCCAAAAACATTCAGTACTTC.

This clonotype was picked up one time. The J gene is TRBJ1-1, the V gene TRBV7-9, with a tentative D call TRBD1 (6 bases). The CDR3 extends over 15 amino acids. CDR1 SEHNR and CDR2 FQNEAQ come from the germline V gene (reference sequence). V was cut by 5 bases and J by 5 bases, with 18 bases left in between. CDR3 coding DNA: TGTGCCAGCAGCCCGCAGGGGAGGGGTCGGACTGAAGCTTTCTTT. This codes for CASSPQGRGRTEAFF.

This clonotype has a handful of counts. The chain uses TRBV20-1 and TRBJ2-5; a weak D match, TRBD1 (5 bases). Trimming removed 4 bases from V and 1 base from J, with 16 bases in between. CDR1 DFQATT and CDR2 SNEGSKA come from the germline V gene (reference sequence). There are 15 residues in the CDR3. DNA of the CDR3: TGCAGTGCTACTACTCTGGCAGGGTCCCAAGAGACCCAGTACTTC. This translates into CSATTLAGSQETQYF.

The rearrangement joins TRBV19 to TRBJ2-3; TRBD2 aligns across 8 bases. The ends lost 5 bases at V and 6 bases at J; junction bases unmatched: 10. The CDR3 length is 15 residues. The V gene's germline CDR1 is LNHDA and CDR2 SQIVND (reference sequence). As DNA, the CDR3 is TGTGCCAGTAGTGTATTGACTAGCGATTGGGATACGCAGTATTTT. It codes for CASSVLTSDWDTQYF.

This clonotype has just one count. The J gene is TRBJ2-5, the V gene TRBV10-3, with 8 bases identical to TRBD1. Trimming removed 6 bases from V and 3 bases from J; junction bases left unmatched: 6. The CDR3 has 14 residues. Germline V CDR1 and CDR2: ENHRY, SYGVKD. CDR3 protein: CAIRTGTGEETQYF. The CDR3 DNA reads TGTGCCATCAGAACCGGGACAGGCGAAGAGACCCAGTACTTC.

In its sample, this clonotype was seen once. The J gene is TRBJ1-6, the V gene TRBV5-6; D uncertain. CDR1 and CDR2 from the germline V gene are SGHDT and YYEEEE. Trimming took 0 bases from V and 8 from J, leaving 12 bases between them. The CDR3 is 15 amino acids. The CDR3 spells CASSLGGREYSPLHF. In DNA, the CDR3 is TGTGCCAGCAGCTTGGGGGGTCGGGAGTATTCACCCCTCCACTTT.

The V call is TRBV6-5, the J call TRBJ2-7; a weak D match, TRBD2 (5 bases). Judging by the DNA end, TRBJ2-5 fits better; the J call may be wrong. Germline V gives CDR1 MNHEY, CDR2 SVGAGI. This CDR3 contains 16 residues. The CDR3 loop is CASSRQPSRVVETQYF. In nucleotides, the CDR3 is TGTGCCAGCAGCCGACAACCATCGCGGGTGGTGGAGACCCAGTACTTC.

V is TRBV20-1 and J is TRBJ1-2; no firm D call. The CDR3 extends over 12 amino acids. V lost 5 bases and J 2 bases, leaving 9 bases between the germline ends. Germline V gene sequence: CDR1 DFQATT, CDR2 SNEGSKA (reference sequence). Here the CDR3 reads CSASDGNYGYTF. The CDR3 coding sequence is TGCAGTGCTTCGGACGGGAACTATGGCTACACCTTC.